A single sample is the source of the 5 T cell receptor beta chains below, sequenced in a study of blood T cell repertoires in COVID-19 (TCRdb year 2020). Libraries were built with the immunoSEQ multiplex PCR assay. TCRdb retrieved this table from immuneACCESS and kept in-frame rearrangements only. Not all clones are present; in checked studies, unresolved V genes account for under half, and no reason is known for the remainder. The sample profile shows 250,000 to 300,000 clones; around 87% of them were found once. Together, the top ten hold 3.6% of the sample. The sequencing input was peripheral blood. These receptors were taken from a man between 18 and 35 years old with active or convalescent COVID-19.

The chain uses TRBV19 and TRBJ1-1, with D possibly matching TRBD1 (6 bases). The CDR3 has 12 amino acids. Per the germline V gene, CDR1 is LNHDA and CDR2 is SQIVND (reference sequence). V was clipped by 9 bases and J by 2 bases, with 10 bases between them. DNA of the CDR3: TGTGCCAGCAGGGGAGTTAACACTGAAGCTTTCTTT. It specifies CASRGVNTEAFF.

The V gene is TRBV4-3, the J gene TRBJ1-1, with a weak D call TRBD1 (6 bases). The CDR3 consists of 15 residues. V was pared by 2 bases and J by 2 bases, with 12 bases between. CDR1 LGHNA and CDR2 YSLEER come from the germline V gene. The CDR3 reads CASSQSGTFNTEAFF. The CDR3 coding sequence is TGCGCCAGCAGCCAATCCGGGACATTCAACACTGAAGCTTTCTTT.

The CDR3, as DNA: TGTGCCAGCAGCTTACTTGAGGACAGGAAAGCTTTCTTT. This sequence encodes CASSLLEDRKAFF. The chain recombines TRBV5-4 with TRBJ1-1; 7 positions match TRBD1. The CDR3 contains 13 residues. The V segment lost 2 bases and the J segment 9 bases; nucleotides outside the gene matches: 7. The V gene's germline CDR1 is SGHNT and CDR2 YYREEE (reference sequence).

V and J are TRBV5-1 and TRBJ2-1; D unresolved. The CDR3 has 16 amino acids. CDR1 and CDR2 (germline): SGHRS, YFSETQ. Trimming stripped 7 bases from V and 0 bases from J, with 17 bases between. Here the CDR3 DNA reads TGCGCCAGCGTTCAGAACGAGTGGAGCTCCTACAATGAGCAGTTCTTC. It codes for CASVQNEWSSYNEQFF.

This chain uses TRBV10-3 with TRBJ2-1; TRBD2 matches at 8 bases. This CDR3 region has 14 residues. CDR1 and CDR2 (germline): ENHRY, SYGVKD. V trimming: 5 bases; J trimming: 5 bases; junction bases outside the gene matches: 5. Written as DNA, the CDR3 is TGTGCCATCAGTAGTAGCGGGGTTGACAATGAGCAGTTCTTC. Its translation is CAISSSGVDNEQFF.